One sample yielded the 26 T cell receptor beta chains listed below, sequenced in a study of blood T cell repertoires in COVID-19. Sequencing used immunoSEQ multiplex PCR; TCRdb keeps in-frame clones, though not all of them. The table lists approximately 170,000 clones, roughly 85% of them singletons. The sample comprised PBMCs or T cells enriched from blood (not recorded which). Receptors were obtained from a woman aged 18-29 years who had recovered from COVID-19.

The rearrangement uses TRBV18 and TRBJ1-3; no definite D call. Germline V lookup: CDR1 KGHSH, CDR2 LQKENI. CDR3 length: 12 residues. The germline V and J ends were trimmed by 7 bases and 4 bases, with 8 bases remaining between them. The CDR3 spells CASFASGNTIYF. The CDR3 nucleotides read TGTGCCAGCTTCGCTAGCGGAAACACCATATATTTT.

V is TRBV28 and J is TRBJ1-6; the D gene is possibly TRBD1 (6 bases). The CDR3 is 16 amino acids. Trimming cost V 6 bases and J 4 bases, with 16 bases left between them. CDR1 is MDHEN and CDR2 is SYDVKM in the germline V gene. CDR3 nucleotide sequence: TGTGCCAGCAGAATAACCGGGACAAGTTATAATTCACCCCTCCACTTT. It yields the protein CASRITGTSYNSPLHF.

The chain is built from TRBV5-6 and TRBJ1-2; TRBD1 is a possible D gene (5 bases). Germline V gene sequence: CDR1 SGHDT, CDR2 YYEEEE. CDR3 length equals 15 residues. Trimming cost V 4 bases and J 0 bases, with 13 bases left between them. CDR3 protein: CASSTSTEANYGYTF. The CDR3 nucleotides read TGTGCCAGCAGCACCTCGACAGAAGCTAACTATGGCTACACCTTC.

This chain connects TRBV28 to TRBJ2-3, with 8 bases matching TRBD2. The CDR3 covers 14 residues. The germline V gene has CDR1 MDHEN and CDR2 SYDVKM. With 2 bases clipped from V and 6 bases from J, the junction kept 4 bases outside the gene matches. As DNA, the CDR3 is TGTGCCAGCAGTTTACCGGGAGGGGCGGATACGCAGTATTTT. Its protein is CASSLPGGADTQYF.

The chain recombines TRBV27 with TRBJ2-1, with 9 positions matching TRBD1. Looked up from germline, CDR1 is MNHEY and CDR2 is SMNVEV (reference sequence). V trimming: 5 bases; J trimming: 0 bases; junction bases outside the gene matches: 5. The CDR3 extends over 16 amino acids. In nucleotides, the CDR3 is TGTGCCAGCAGTCCGACGACAGGGGGCTCCTACAATGAGCAGTTCTTC. Its protein is CASSPTTGGSYNEQFF.

About this clone: The same CDR3 can be traced to other DNA sequences in this sample. The chain carries TRBV7-2 and TRBJ2-3; 12 positions agree with TRBD2. This CDR3 is 15 amino acids long. With 5 bases clipped from V and 6 bases from J, the junction kept 6 bases outside the gene matches. Germline assignment: CDR1 SGHTA and CDR2 FQGNSA. CDR3 bases: TGTGCCAGCAGCCTGCTAGCGGGGGGGCCCGATACGCAGTATTTT. It yields the protein CASSLLAGGPDTQYF.

The chain uses TRBV27 and TRBJ1-6; D is possibly TRBD1 (6 bases). V was trimmed by 5 bases and J by 7 bases, leaving 15 bases between them. Germline assignment: CDR1 MNHEY and CDR2 SMNVEV (reference sequence). The CDR3 runs to 15 residues. This CDR3 reads CASSTGKNPNSPLHF. CDR3 bases: TGTGCCAGCAGTACAGGGAAGAACCCCAATTCACCCCTCCACTTT.

The V and J genes are TRBV2 and TRBJ1-4; 7 bases align to TRBD1. V was clipped by 5 bases and J by 8 bases; unmatched bases: 2. CDR3 length: 12 amino acids. Germline CDR1 SNHLY, CDR2 FYNNEI. Here the CDR3 DNA reads TGTGCCAGCAGTCCAGGGGGGGAAAAACTGTTTTTT. Protein sequence: CASSPGGEKLFF.

The gene calls are TRBV5-1 and TRBJ2-7; 7 bases line up with TRBD2. This CDR3 is built from 12 residues. The V gene's germline CDR1 is SGHRS and CDR2 YFSETQ. V was clipped by 7 bases and J by 4 bases; unmatched bases: 5. Here the CDR3 DNA reads TGCGCCAGCGGCAGGGAGGGGTACGAGCAGTACTTC. Amino acids: CASGREGYEQYF.

The CDR3 loop is CATSRQGMVNEQFF. The CDR3 DNA reads as TGTGCCACCAGTAGACAGGGGATGGTAAATGAGCAGTTCTTC. The V call is TRBV24-1, the J call TRBJ2-1; 8 bases map to TRBD1. V was pared by 6 bases and J by 7 bases, with 7 bases of the junction left unmatched. CDR3 length: 14 residues. From germline, CDR1 is KGHDR and CDR2 SFDVKD.

This clone was counted between two and nine times. V and J are TRBV7-9 and TRBJ2-1; 10 nucleotides line up with TRBD2. The ends lost 8 bases at V and 6 bases at J; junction bases unmatched: 19. The CDR3 totals 18 residues. Germline V gene sequence: CDR1 SEHNR, CDR2 FQNEAQ (reference sequence). The CDR3 sequence is CASYVIASGGGSVNEQFF. DNA of the CDR3: TGTGCCAGCTATGTTATAGCTAGCGGGGGAGGATCTGTCAATGAGCAGTTCTTC.

The chain links TRBV29-1 to TRBJ2-5, with 8 bases fitting TRBD2. Germline-derived CDR1 and CDR2 are SQVTM and ANQGSEA. This CDR3 is built from 14 residues. V gave up 3 bases and J gave up 5 bases; unmatched junction bases: 8. As DNA, the CDR3 is TGCAGCGTTGAGAGGCGGGAGGCTGATGAGACCCAGTACTTC. Residues: CSVERREADETQYF.

This rearrangement joins TRBV4-1 to TRBJ2-7; the D gene is possibly TRBD2 (6 bases). Trimming shortened V by 4 bases and J by 3 bases, and 10 bases separated the two germline ends. The CDR3 sequence is 13 residues long. Germline CDR1 is MGHRA and CDR2 is YSYEKL. CDR3 nucleotide sequence: TGCGCCAGCAGCCCGGGAGTCGGCTACGAGCAGTACTTC. Translating it yields CASSPGVGYEQYF.

This chain uses TRBV7-8 with TRBJ1-5; a possible D gene is TRBD1 (5 bases). V shed 3 bases and J shed 2 bases, with 17 bases lying between them. CDR3 size: 17 residues. Germline assignment: CDR1 SGHVS and CDR2 FQNEAQ. The CDR3 spells CASSFQPGIYGNQPQHF. The CDR3 bases are TGTGCCAGCAGCTTCCAACCAGGGATTTATGGCAATCAGCCCCAGCATTTT.

DNA of the CDR3: TGCGCCAGCAGCTTGTACTCTAGCGGGAGGGCCTCTAGCACAGATACGCAGTATTTT. It codes for CASSLYSSGRASSTDTQYF. V and J are TRBV5-1 and TRBJ2-3; TRBD2 matches 12 bases. Germline trimming cut 1 base from V and 0 bases from J; bases unmatched to any gene: 9. Germline V gives CDR1 SGHRS, CDR2 YFSETQ. The CDR3 runs 19 residues. Full variable domain (rest looked up from reference TRBV5-1 and TRBJ2-3): KAGVTQTPRYLIKTRGQQVTLSCSPISGHRSVSWYQQTPGQGLQFLFEYFSETQRNKGNFPGRFSGRQFSNSRSEMNVSTLELGDSALYLCASSLYSSGRASSTDTQYFGPGTRLTVL.

The rearrangement uses TRBV5-4 and TRBJ1-1, with D perhaps TRBD1 (6 bases). From germline, CDR1 is SGHNT and CDR2 YYREEE (reference sequence). The CDR3 is 15 amino acids. V lost 0 bases and J 2 bases, leaving 11 bases between the germline ends. CDR3 in amino acids: CASSLGRTDNTEAFF. The CDR3 DNA is TGTGCCAGCAGCTTGGGTAGGACAGATAACACTGAAGCTTTCTTT.

This rearrangement joins TRBV18 to TRBJ1-1; the match to TRBD1 covers 9 bases. This CDR3 contains 15 residues. Germline CDR1 and CDR2: KGHSH and LQKENI. Losses at the gene ends were 6 bases for V and 4 bases for J; bases not matched to a gene: 9. CDR3 DNA sequence: TGTGCCAGCTCTGAACTACAGGGGGCGCGCACTGAAGCTTTCTTT. This gives the protein CASSELQGARTEAFF.

The V call is TRBV6-5, the J call TRBJ2-5, with a weak D call TRBD2 (6 bases). Between the trimmed V and J ends, which lost 8 bases and 1 base, there was a span of 14 bases. This CDR3 has 14 amino acids. Germline assignment: CDR1 MNHEY and CDR2 SVGAGI. CDR3 nucleotide sequence: TGTGCCAGCTCCCCAGCGGGTTCCCAAGAGACCCAGTACTTC. Translating it yields CASSPAGSQETQYF.

The chain links TRBV5-1 to TRBJ1-1, with D maybe TRBD1 (6 bases). This CDR3 is 14 amino acids long. The germline V gene encodes CDR1 SGHRS and CDR2 YFSETQ. Trimming cost V 0 bases and J 3 bases, with 9 bases left between them. The CDR3 protein is CASSLAQGYTEAFF. CDR3 nucleotides: TGCGCCAGCAGCTTGGCACAGGGTTACACTGAAGCTTTCTTT. Based on the CDR3 plus reference TRBV5-1 and TRBJ1-1, the full variable domain is KAGVTQTPRYLIKTRGQQVTLSCSPISGHRSVSWYQQTPGQGLQFLFEYFSETQRNKGNFPGRFSGRQFSNSRSEMNVSTLELGDSALYLCASSLAQGYTEAFFGQGTRLTVV.

This clone was detected only a few times. V is TRBV4-1 and J is TRBJ2-7; D perhaps matches TRBD2 (5 bases). This CDR3 has 16 residues. Germline CDR1 MGHRA, CDR2 YSYEKL. V lost 1 base and J lost 2, with 15 bases in between. The CDR3 spells CASSQAYGLTPYEQYF. The DNA of the CDR3 is TGCGCCAGCAGCCAAGCTTATGGACTGACTCCCTACGAGCAGTACTTC.

J is TRBJ1-6 and V is TRBV5-1; no definite D call. The CDR3 is made up of 15 amino acids. Germline-derived CDR1 and CDR2 are SGHRS and YFSETQ. Between the trimmed V and J ends, which lost 0 bases and 9 bases, there was a span of 13 bases. The CDR3 nucleotides read TGCGCCAGCAGCTTGGAGCTGGCGGTGGGTTCACCCCTCCACTTT. The encoded protein is CASSLELAVGSPLHF.

The V gene is TRBV12-1, the J gene TRBJ2-5; TRBD2 is the table's D call and was not checked against the DNA. TRBV12-1 is termed a pseudogene. This CDR3 region has 19 residues. The CDR3 protein is CASSSPGTRTLTFRETQYF. The CDR3 coding sequence is TGTGCCAGCAGCTCCCCCGGGACTAGAACGTTAACATTTAGGGAGACCCAGTACTTC.

The CDR3 DNA sequence: TGTGCCAGCAGTAAGGGGAACAATCAGCCCCAGCATTTT. Residues: CASSKGNNQPQHF. This chain connects TRBV12-3 or TRBV12-4 to TRBJ1-5; the D gene is possibly TRBD1 (5 bases). Trimming shortened V by 5 bases and J by 3 bases, and 8 bases separated the two germline ends. The CDR3 is made up of 13 amino acids.

This clone has a single count. The chain employs TRBV19 and TRBJ2-1; D call uncertain. V lost 5 bases to trimming and J lost 0 bases, with 14 bases between them. The CDR3 loop spans 16 amino acids. CDR1 and CDR2 from the germline V gene are LNHDA and SQIVND (reference sequence). The CDR3 nucleotides read TGTGCCAGTAGTTCCAGACGGGTCAGCTCCTACAATGAGCAGTTCTTC. This encodes CASSSRRVSSYNEQFF.

The chain carries TRBV30 and TRBJ1-5, with a possible D match to TRBD1 (6 bases). Trimming cost V 5 bases and J 7 bases, with 15 bases left between them. Germline CDR1 is GTSNPN and CDR2 is SVGIG (reference sequence). The CDR3 contains 13 residues. The CDR3 DNA reads as TGTGCCTGGGGGGGGGCAATTAGCCAGCCCCAGCATTTT. Translated: CAWGGAISQPQHF.

The J gene is TRBJ2-5, the V gene TRBV10-2; 7 positions agree with TRBD1. Germline CDR1 reads WSHSY; CDR2 reads SAAADI. The CDR3 runs 17 residues. After removal of 6 bases from V and 2 bases from J, the junction contained 15 bases not matched to a gene. The CDR3 DNA is TGCGCCAGCAGGGTCACCGGGACAGACAACAGACAAGAGACCCAGTACTTC. Protein product: CASRVTGTDNRQETQYF.